This TCR beta chain was recorded in a study of T cell responses to AZD1222 COVID-19 vaccine. The overall study: Pooling was applied to second doses at about 4 or about 12 weeks.

This CDR3 spans 14 amino acids. V trimming: 6 bases; J trimming: 5 bases; junction bases outside the gene matches: 6. In germline, CDR1 is MGHDK, CDR2 SYGVNS. Only in-frame clones appear in the TCRdb table, and some are missing; sequencing was by immunoSEQ multiplex PCR. This table holds approximately 100,000 clones, around 84% found once. Study results and limitations: Possibly, clonal diversity was underestimated; donors were largely white British and included more females. Across spike, vaccine-associated CD4 TCRs were found, dominant at 160-218 and 743-854. The breadth and depth of Spike-specific TCRs increased once two AZD1222 doses had been given.

About this clone: The antigen is unknown.

The input for sequencing was peripheral blood, taken on day 0 of AZD1222 vaccination. The receptor was derived from an adult in good health. The rearrangement links TRBV25-1 to TRBJ2-1; 8 nucleotides agree with TRBD2. The chain's CDR3 is CASREGLVHNEQFF. The CDR3 bases are TGTGCCAGCAGGGAGGGACTAGTCCACAATGAGCAGTTCTTC.